These 5 T cell receptor beta chains share one sample of origin, sequenced in a study of technical replicates of blood from several donors. TCRdb keeps only in-frame clones here, not all; method: immunoSEQ multiplex PCR. This repertoire shows under 65,000 clones, 95% to 97% found once; its top ten account for under 0.45%. Material for sequencing was T cells isolated from PBMCs. The receptors shown here come from a human donor in good health.

The CDR3 loop reads CASSPRTGPNTEAFF. The CDR3 bases are TGTGCCAGCAGCCCCAGGACAGGGCCGAACACTGAAGCTTTCTTT. This chain joins TRBV7-9 and TRBJ1-1, with TRBD1 identical over 8 bases. The V gene's germline CDR1 is SEHNR and CDR2 FQNEAQ (reference sequence). Unmatched junction bases numbered 6, after V lost 5 bases and J lost 1 base. The CDR3 covers 15 residues.

This sequence joins TRBV19 and TRBJ2-2; 7 positions agree with TRBD2. The V gene end was trimmed by 8 bases and the J gene end by 0 bases; junction bases not matched to a gene: 0. Looked up from germline, CDR1 is LNHDA and CDR2 is SQIVND (reference sequence). The CDR3 is 13 residues long. The CDR3 here is CASAGANTGELFF. CDR3 coding DNA: TGTGCCAGTGCGGGGGCGAACACCGGGGAGCTGTTTTTT.

This chain links TRBV6-1 with TRBJ1-1; TRBD1 aligns across 8 bases. Germline V CDR1 and CDR2: MNHNS, SASEGT. Trimming removed 4 bases from V and 0 bases from J; junction bases left unmatched: 4. The CDR3 sequence is 15 residues long. The CDR3: CASSAPGQVNTEAFF. The CDR3 region has the DNA TGTGCCAGCAGTGCACCGGGACAGGTGAACACTGAAGCTTTCTTT.

The rearrangement links TRBV7-7 to TRBJ2-7; 10 nucleotides match TRBD1. Germline V gene lookup returns CDR1 SSHAT and CDR2 FNYEAQ (reference sequence). J was trimmed by 5 bases and V by 5 bases; bases with no gene match: 3. The CDR3 consists of 13 residues. The CDR3 region has the DNA TGTGCCAGCAGCGGGGACAGGGGAGACGAGCAGTACTTC. Translation gives CASSGDRGDEQYF.

The gene calls are TRBV5-6 and TRBJ1-1; maybe TRBD1 (5 bases). Germline CDR1 is SGHDT and CDR2 is YYEEEE. This CDR3 comprises 11 residues. Trimming stripped 4 bases from V and 7 bases from J, with 8 bases between. In nucleotides, the CDR3 is TGTGCCAGCAGCCGAGACAGTGAAGCTTTCTTT. As protein: CASSRDSEAFF. Full variable domain (missing parts from reference TRBV5-6 and TRBJ1-1): DAGVTQSPTHLIKTRGQQVTLRCSPKSGHDTVSWYQQALGQGPQFIFQYYEEEERQRGNFPDRFSGHQFPNYSSELNVNALLLGDSALYLCASSRDSEAFFGQGTRLTVV.